These T cell receptor beta chains were read from a single sample in a study of cytomegalovirus exposure and HLA in healthy donors. Some clones are missing from TCRdb's copy, which holds only in-frame ones; the method was immunoSEQ multiplex PCR. The table records about 280,000 clones, about 87% of them present only once. Sequenced input: PBMCs. The receptors here all came from a young woman in good health and CMV-seronegative. The CDR3 runs from the conserved cysteine through the conserved F or W. D genes are given only for firm matches. Some rows mark clone size as missing; the rest say once, few, many or name a class of expanded clone.

d_gene: TRBD2; abundance: NA; j_gene: TRBJ2-5; v_gene: TRBV7-9; CDR3nt: TGTGCCAGCACCCCGGTGCTGTCTAGCGGGTTAGGCGCAGAGACCCAGTACTTC; CDR3aa: CASTPVLSSGLGAETQYF
d_gene: TRBD2; abundance: NA; j_gene: TRBJ2-2; v_gene: TRBV5-4; CDR3nt: TGTGCCAGCAGCTTGGGTAGCGGGACGAGGGAGCTGTTTTTT; CDR3aa: CASSLGSGTRELFF
d_gene: NA; abundance: few; j_gene: TRBJ1-1; v_gene: TRBV7-9; CDR3nt: TGTGCCGCCGACCCGGACAGGAACACTGAAGCTTTCTTT; CDR3aa: CAADPDRNTEAFF
d_gene: TRBD1; abundance: NA; j_gene: TRBJ1-3; v_gene: TRBV13; CDR3nt: TGTGCCAGCAGCTTAGGCCAAGGGGGCTTGGGTGGAAACACCATATATTTT; CDR3aa: CASSLGQGGLGGNTIYF
d_gene: NA; abundance: NA; j_gene: TRBJ2-3; v_gene: TRBV11-2; CDR3nt: TGTGCCAGCAGCTCACAACCGGGGACAGATACGCAGTATTTT; CDR3aa: CASSSQPGTDTQYF
d_gene: NA; abundance: NA; j_gene: TRBJ1-6; v_gene: TRBV7-9; CDR3nt: TGTGCCAGCAGCCCCGGGGTCGGAGATTCACCCCTCCACTTT; CDR3aa: CASSPGVGDSPLHF
d_gene: TRBD2; abundance: NA; j_gene: TRBJ2-1; v_gene: TRBV10-1; CDR3nt: TGCGCCAGCAGCCCCGGGACTAGCGCCTACAATGAGCAGTTCTTC; CDR3aa: CASSPGTSAYNEQFF
d_gene: TRBD2; abundance: NA; j_gene: TRBJ2-3; v_gene: TRBV7-9; CDR3nt: TGTGCCAGCAGCCTCTTTTCGGGACTAGCGGGGCCCATATCGTATTTT; CDR3aa: CASSLFSGLAGPISYF
d_gene: NA; abundance: NA; j_gene: TRBJ2-7; v_gene: TRBV11-2; CDR3nt: TGTGCCAGCAGCTTAGGGGCCGGGATTTATGGGACCTACGAGCAGTACTTC; CDR3aa: CASSLGAGIYGTYEQYF
d_gene: TRBD1; abundance: few; j_gene: TRBJ2-5; v_gene: TRBV7-8; CDR3nt: TGTGCCAGCAGTATGGACAGGGGACGAAGAGAGACCCAGTACTTC; CDR3aa: CASSMDRGRRETQYF
d_gene: NA; abundance: NA; j_gene: TRBJ1-2; v_gene: TRBV9; CDR3nt: TGTGCCAGCAGCGTGGAGGGCGGGAGAGGCTACACCTTC; CDR3aa: CASSVEGGRGYTF
d_gene: TRBD2; abundance: NA; j_gene: TRBJ2-5; v_gene: TRBV4-1; CDR3nt: TGCGCCAGCAGCCAAGTTAGGCGGGGGGGCGGGGAGACCCAGTACTTC; CDR3aa: CASSQVRRGGGETQYF
d_gene: TRBD1; abundance: NA; j_gene: TRBJ1-4; v_gene: TRBV29-1; CDR3nt: TGCAGCGGACGGGACAGCTCCAATGAAAAACTGTTTTTT; CDR3aa: CSGRDSSNEKLFF
d_gene: NA; abundance: NA; j_gene: TRBJ2-2; v_gene: TRBV21-1; CDR3nt: TGTGCCAGTTTGCACGGGACAGTCCCTATCGGGGAGCTGTTTTTT; CDR3aa: CASLHGTVPIGELFF
d_gene: TRBD1; abundance: once; j_gene: TRBJ2-7; v_gene: TRBV13; CDR3nt: TGTGCCAGCAGCTTACCCCCCCGGACAGGGGAAAGCTCCTACGAGCAGTACTTC; CDR3aa: CASSLPPRTGESSYEQYF
d_gene: TRBD1; abundance: NA; j_gene: TRBJ1-6; v_gene: TRBV5-1; CDR3nt: TGCGCCAGCAGCGTTACCGGGACAGATAATTCACCCCTCCACTTT; CDR3aa: CASSVTGTDNSPLHF
d_gene: TRBD2; abundance: NA; j_gene: TRBJ2-4; v_gene: TRBV7-9; CDR3nt: TGTGCCAGCAGCTCCTCGGGGGGGATTAAAAACATTCAGTACTTC; CDR3aa: CASSSSGGIKNIQYF
d_gene: NA; abundance: NA; j_gene: TRBJ2-7; v_gene: TRBV6-1; CDR3nt: TGTGCCAGCAGCCTAGAGGCCCAAGCGGGCTACGAGCAGTACTTC; CDR3aa: CASSLEAQAGYEQYF
d_gene: TRBD1; abundance: few; j_gene: TRBJ2-7; v_gene: TRBV4-1; CDR3nt: TGCGCCAGCAGCCAAGGGGTTCCCACAGGGGGCATATCCTACGAGCAGTACTTC; CDR3aa: CASSQGVPTGGISYEQYF
d_gene: TRBD1; abundance: once; j_gene: TRBJ1-4; v_gene: TRBV5-4; CDR3nt: TGTGCCAGCAGCTTGACAGGGGGCTCGACTAATGAAAAACTGTTTTTT; CDR3aa: CASSLTGGSTNEKLFF
d_gene: NA; abundance: NA; j_gene: TRBJ1-1; v_gene: TRBV15; CDR3nt: TGTGCCACCAGCAGAGGCCGAGACGACCCGGGTACCACTGAAGCTTTCTTT; CDR3aa: CATSRGRDDPGTTEAFF
d_gene: TRBD2; abundance: NA; j_gene: TRBJ2-2; v_gene: TRBV30; CDR3nt: TGTGCCTGGAGTGAGACTAGCGGGGGACCAAACACCGGGGAGCTGTTTTTT; CDR3aa: CAWSETSGGPNTGELFF
d_gene: NA; abundance: NA; j_gene: TRBJ1-2; v_gene: TRBV7-3; CDR3nt: TGTGCCAGCAGCCCCATGGAGGGGTACGGCTACACCTTC; CDR3aa: CASSPMEGYGYTF
d_gene: NA; abundance: NA; j_gene: TRBJ1-2; v_gene: TRBV7-9; CDR3nt: TGTGCCAGCAGCTTCCCGGCAGGGTTTGGCTACACCTTC; CDR3aa: CASSFPAGFGYTF
d_gene: NA; abundance: NA; j_gene: TRBJ1-2; v_gene: TRBV11-2; CDR3nt: TGTGCCAGCAGCCTTTACGAGGATGGCTACACCTTC; CDR3aa: CASSLYEDGYTF
d_gene: TRBD1; abundance: NA; j_gene: TRBJ2-5; v_gene: TRBV2; CDR3nt: TGTGCCAGCAGTGGAGGCGTGGGACAGGGCCCGGAGAGGTATTCTAGAGAGACCCAGTACTTC; CDR3aa: CASSGGVGQGPERYSRETQYF
d_gene: TRBD2; abundance: NA; j_gene: TRBJ2-7; v_gene: TRBV27; CDR3nt: TGTGCCAGCAGTTTATTGGGAGCGGGGGGGACCCTAGGCGAGCAGTACTTC; CDR3aa: CASSLLGAGGTLGEQYF
d_gene: TRBD1; abundance: once; j_gene: TRBJ2-7; v_gene: TRBV18; CDR3nt: TGTGCCAGCTCACCGCTACGCACCGGGACAGGGGACCACGAGCAGTACTTC; CDR3aa: CASSPLRTGTGDHEQYF
d_gene: NA; abundance: NA; j_gene: TRBJ2-5; v_gene: TRBV11-1; CDR3nt: TGTGCCAGCAGCTTACTCGAGACCCAGTACTTC; CDR3aa: CASSLLETQYF
d_gene: NA; abundance: NA; j_gene: TRBJ1-3; v_gene: TRBV27; CDR3nt: TGTGCCAGCACCGATAGGCTAGCCAACGTTTTT; CDR3aa: CASTDRLANVF
d_gene: TRBD1; abundance: few; j_gene: TRBJ2-1; v_gene: TRBV6-6; CDR3nt: TGTGCCAGCAGTACACTCAGGGACAGTTCCTACAATGAGCAGTTCTTC; CDR3aa: CASSTLRDSSYNEQFF
d_gene: NA; abundance: NA; j_gene: TRBJ2-7; v_gene: TRBV9; CDR3nt: TGTGCCAGCAGCCCCGGGGGGGGACAGGGCTACGAGCAGTACTTC; CDR3aa: CASSPGGGQGYEQYF
d_gene: TRBD1; abundance: NA; j_gene: TRBJ1-4; v_gene: TRBV10-3; CDR3nt: TGTGCCACCCAAGGGACAGGGGAAAAACTGTTTTTT; CDR3aa: CATQGTGEKLFF
d_gene: TRBD1; abundance: NA; j_gene: TRBJ1-2; v_gene: TRBV6-5; CDR3nt: TGTGCCAGCAGCCGAGGGGGCGAGGGCTACACCTTC; CDR3aa: CASSRGGEGYTF
d_gene: TRBD1; abundance: once; j_gene: TRBJ2-1; v_gene: TRBV2; CDR3nt: TGTGCCAGCAGTCTATCAGGGGGAAGGAATGAGCAGTTCTTC; CDR3aa: CASSLSGGRNEQFF
d_gene: NA; abundance: NA; j_gene: TRBJ2-7; v_gene: TRBV4-2; CDR3nt: TGTGCCAGCAGCCAAGATCCGACTAGATTCTACGAGCAGTACTTC; CDR3aa: CASSQDPTRFYEQYF
d_gene: TRBD2; abundance: NA; j_gene: TRBJ2-3; v_gene: TRBV9; CDR3nt: TGTGCCAGCAGCCTGACTAGCGGGGGGCCTCCGAGCACAGATACGCAGTATTTT; CDR3aa: CASSLTSGGPPSTDTQYF
d_gene: TRBD1; abundance: NA; j_gene: TRBJ1-1; v_gene: TRBV5-1; CDR3nt: TGCGCCAGCAGCTCTTGGACAGGGAACACTGAAGCTTTCTTT; CDR3aa: CASSSWTGNTEAFF
d_gene: TRBD1; abundance: NA; j_gene: TRBJ1-6; v_gene: TRBV2; CDR3nt: TGTGCCAGCAGAAACGGACAGGTCCATAATTCACCCCTCCACTTT; CDR3aa: CASRNGQVHNSPLHF
d_gene: TRBD1; abundance: NA; j_gene: TRBJ2-2; v_gene: TRBV27; CDR3nt: TGTGCCAGCAGTTCCGCCGGGACAGGGAGTACCGGGGAGCTGTTTTTT; CDR3aa: CASSSAGTGSTGELFF
d_gene: NA; abundance: NA; j_gene: TRBJ2-1; v_gene: TRBV11-3; CDR3nt: TGTGCCAGCAGCTCAAGGTTCCCAGGCAATGAGCAGTTCTTC; CDR3aa: CASSSRFPGNEQFF
d_gene: TRBD1; abundance: NA; j_gene: TRBJ2-7; v_gene: TRBV6-1; CDR3nt: TGTGCCAGCAGTGAAGGGACAGGGGGCAATGTTCAGCAGTACTTC; CDR3aa: CASSEGTGGNVQQYF
d_gene: TRBD2; abundance: NA; j_gene: TRBJ2-7; v_gene: TRBV9; CDR3nt: TGTGCCAGCAGCCCCCGACTAGCGGGGAGCTCCTACGAGCAGTACTTC; CDR3aa: CASSPRLAGSSYEQYF
d_gene: NA; abundance: NA; j_gene: TRBJ1-3; v_gene: TRBV7-7; CDR3nt: TGTGCTAGCAGCTTAGAAGCAGGGGCTGGAAACACCATATATTTT; CDR3aa: CASSLEAGAGNTIYF
d_gene: NA; abundance: NA; j_gene: TRBJ2-1; v_gene: TRBV4-1; CDR3nt: TGCGCCAGCAGCCCCAGCGGTGCCGGCAATGAGCAGTTCTTC; CDR3aa: CASSPSGAGNEQFF
d_gene: TRBD1; abundance: NA; j_gene: TRBJ1-2; v_gene: TRBV23-1; CDR3nt: TGCGCCAGCAGTCATACCCGCTTTCGGGACAGGCTTGGAGCTAACTATGGCTACACCTTC; CDR3aa: CASSHTRFRDRLGANYGYTF
d_gene: NA; abundance: once; j_gene: TRBJ1-2; v_gene: TRBV30; CDR3nt: TGTGCCTGGAGTGTACTTCGGGACTATGGCTACACCTTC; CDR3aa: CAWSVLRDYGYTF
d_gene: NA; abundance: NA; j_gene: TRBJ1-4; v_gene: TRBV13; CDR3nt: TGTGCCAGCAGCTTAGGCCTCGGGGAAAAACTGTTTTTT; CDR3aa: CASSLGLGEKLFF
d_gene: NA; abundance: few; j_gene: TRBJ2-6; v_gene: TRBV5-1; CDR3nt: TGCGCCACTTCACAGGGCCAAGGTCACTCTGGGGCCAACGTCCTGACTTTC; CDR3aa: CATSQGQGHSGANVLTF
d_gene: TRBD2; abundance: NA; j_gene: TRBJ2-5; v_gene: TRBV2; CDR3nt: TGTGCCAGCAAAACTAGCGGGGGGTATCGAGAGACCCAGTACTTC; CDR3aa: CASKTSGGYRETQYF
d_gene: NA; abundance: NA; j_gene: TRBJ2-1; v_gene: TRBV27; CDR3nt: TGTGCCAGCAGTTTATCGAGCGCCAATGAGCAGTTCTTC; CDR3aa: CASSLSSANEQFF
d_gene: NA; abundance: NA; j_gene: TRBJ2-5; v_gene: TRBV23-1; CDR3nt: TGCGCCAGCAGTCAATTACTAGCCGGAGAGACCCAGTACTTC; CDR3aa: CASSQLLAGETQYF
d_gene: TRBD1; abundance: once; j_gene: TRBJ1-2; v_gene: TRBV5-1; CDR3nt: TGCGCCAGCAGCTTGGAAGGGGAAGATTGGCTGGACAGGGAGGGTGGCTACACCTTC; CDR3aa: CASSLEGEDWLDREGGYTF
d_gene: NA; abundance: NA; j_gene: TRBJ1-6; v_gene: TRBV15; CDR3nt: TGTGCCACCCCGTCTTTCCCCCTCCACTTT; CDR3aa: CATPSFPLHF
d_gene: TRBD1; abundance: NA; j_gene: TRBJ1-3; v_gene: TRBV7-6; CDR3nt: TGTGCCAGCAGCTTAGAGATTGGGACAGACTCTGGAAACACCATATATTTT; CDR3aa: CASSLEIGTDSGNTIYF